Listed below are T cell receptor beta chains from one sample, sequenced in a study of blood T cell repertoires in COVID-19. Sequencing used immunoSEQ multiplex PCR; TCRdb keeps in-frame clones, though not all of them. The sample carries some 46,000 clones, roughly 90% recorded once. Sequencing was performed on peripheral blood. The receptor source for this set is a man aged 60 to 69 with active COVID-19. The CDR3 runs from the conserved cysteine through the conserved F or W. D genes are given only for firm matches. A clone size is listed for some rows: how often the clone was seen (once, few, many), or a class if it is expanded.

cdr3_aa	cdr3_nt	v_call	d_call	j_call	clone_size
CAWTQAGFGYGYTF	TGTGCCTGGACCCAGGCGGGTTTTGGCTATGGCTACACCTTC	TRBV30	NA	TRBJ1-2	NA
CASSSVSGGGDTQYF	TGTGCCAGCAGCTCCGTGAGCGGGGGGGGAGATACGCAGTATTTT	TRBV11-2	TRBD2	TRBJ2-3	NA
CASSPTPDSKSPLHF	TGTGCCAGCAGCCCTACACCCGACAGTAAGTCACCCCTCCACTTT	TRBV3-1/TRBV3-2	NA	TRBJ1-6	NA
CASSYRLEDGELFF	TGTGCCAGCAGCTACCGACTAGAAGACGGGGAGCTGTTTTTT	TRBV4-2	NA	TRBJ2-2	NA
CASSGQAFSAYGYTF	TGTGCCAGCAGTGGCCAGGCATTTTCCGCCTATGGCTACACCTTC	TRBV25-1	NA	TRBJ1-2	NA
CASSRGTGGFEQYF	TGTGCCAGCAGCCGGGGGACAGGTGGGTTCGAGCAGTACTTC	TRBV3-1/TRBV3-2	TRBD1	TRBJ2-7	NA
CASSPAGRETQYF	TGTGCCAGCAGCCCTGCGGGCCGGGAGACCCAGTACTTC	TRBV28	NA	TRBJ2-5	NA
CASSEDWQRDSPLHF	TGTGCCAGCAGTGAAGACTGGCAGCGAGATTCACCCCTCCACTTT	TRBV6-1	NA	TRBJ1-6	few
CASNGGQGGGYTF	TGTGCCAGCAATGGTGGCCAGGGTGGAGGCTACACCTTC	TRBV12-3/TRBV12-4	NA	TRBJ1-2	NA
CASSYTVSYGYTF	TGTGCCAGCAGTTACACAGTTAGCTATGGCTACACCTTC	TRBV6-5	NA	TRBJ1-2	NA
CASSPQGGLWAFF	TGTGCCAGCTCACCACAGGGGGGGCTTTGGGCTTTCTTT	TRBV18	NA	TRBJ1-1	NA
CASSVGQGAYSPLHF	TGTGCCAGCAGCGTAGGACAGGGGGCCTATTCACCCCTCCACTTT	TRBV7-3	TRBD1	TRBJ1-6	NA
CASSMGAGSYNEQFF	TGTGCCAGTAGTATGGGGGCCGGATCCTACAATGAGCAGTTCTTC	TRBV19	NA	TRBJ2-1	NA
CASSGGTGYNSPLHF	TGTGCCAGCAGCGGCGGGACAGGGTACAATTCACCCCTCCACTTT	TRBV9	TRBD1	TRBJ1-6	NA
CASRTGVDTGELFF	TGTGCCAGTAGAACAGGGGTCGACACCGGGGAGCTGTTTTTT	TRBV19	TRBD1	TRBJ2-2	NA
CASRTGGGKNIQYF	TGTGCCAGTAGGACAGGGGGTGGCAAAAACATTCAGTACTTC	TRBV19	TRBD1	TRBJ2-4	once
CASSLGLGGSYEQYF	TGTGCCAGCAGCTTGGGGCTAGGGGGCTCCTACGAGCAGTACTTC	TRBV5-4	NA	TRBJ2-7	NA
CASSRIGTNSREQFF	TGTGCCAGCAGCCGGATCGGGACTAATAGTCGTGAGCAGTTCTTC	TRBV5-4	TRBD2	TRBJ2-1	once
CASSLELAPGTGELFF	TGTGCCAGCAGCTTGGAACTAGCGCCAGGCACCGGGGAGCTGTTTTTT	TRBV5-4	TRBD2	TRBJ2-2	once
CASSLARLAGDTGELFF	TGCGCCAGCAGCTTGGCCCGACTAGCGGGGGACACCGGGGAGCTGTTTTTT	TRBV5-1	TRBD2	TRBJ2-2	NA
CASSLGGTTNEKLFF	TGCGCCAGCAGCTTGGGGGGCACAACTAATGAAAAACTGTTTTTT	TRBV5-1	NA	TRBJ1-4	once
CASSSIGDSSYNEQFF	TGTGCCAGCAGCTCCATCGGGGACAGCTCGTACAATGAGCAGTTCTTC	TRBV7-9	TRBD1	TRBJ2-1	NA
CASSVVGGIPDTQYF	TGTGCCAGCAGTGTGGTTGGGGGCATCCCAGATACGCAGTATTTT	TRBV2	NA	TRBJ2-3	NA
CASSQGSGQGGQPQHF	TGCGCCAGCAGCCAAGGGTCGGGACAGGGAGGTCAGCCCCAGCATTTT	TRBV4-1	TRBD1	TRBJ1-5	NA
CASSFTGTGATEAFF	TGTGCCAGTAGTTTTACCGGGACAGGGGCCACTGAAGCTTTCTTT	TRBV19	TRBD1	TRBJ1-1	NA
CASSLPVGRGNQPQHF	TGTGCCAGCAGTTTACCCGTCGGGAGGGGGAATCAGCCCCAGCATTTT	TRBV28	NA	TRBJ1-5	NA
CATSDPSGGVETQYF	TGTGCCACCAGTGACCCTAGCGGGGGAGTCGAGACCCAGTACTTC	TRBV24-1	TRBD2	TRBJ2-5	once
CASSLWTAETQYF	TGTGCCAGCAGCCTTTGGACAGCAGAGACCCAGTACTTC	TRBV14	NA	TRBJ2-5	NA
CASTGTGKSTKYEQYF	TGTGCCAGCACCGGGACAGGGAAATCCACCAAATACGAGCAGTACTTC	TRBV25-1	TRBD1	TRBJ2-7	once
CASTPREGTHYEQFF	TGTGCCAGCACCCCCAGAGAGGGGACACATTACGAGCAGTTCTTC	TRBV6-2/TRBV6-3	NA	TRBJ2-1	few
CSASPELRLLVVNEQFF	TGCAGTGCTAGTCCCGAACTCAGACTACTGGTAGTAAATGAGCAGTTCTTC	TRBV20-1	NA	TRBJ2-1	NA
CASSLGRGLYDEKLFF	TGTGCCAGCAGCTTAGGCAGGGGGCTATACGATGAAAAACTGTTTTTT	TRBV13	TRBD1	TRBJ1-4	NA
CASSPPGTGGEQYF	TGTGCCAGCTCACCCCCAGGGACAGGAGGCGAGCAGTACTTC	TRBV18	TRBD1	TRBJ2-7	NA
CASTGGESNTEAFF	TGTGCCAGCACCGGCGGGGAGTCAAACACTGAAGCTTTCTTT	TRBV28	NA	TRBJ1-1	NA
CASSYGLAGAPGELFF	TGTGCCAGCAGCTACGGACTAGCGGGAGCTCCCGGGGAGCTGTTTTTT	TRBV13	TRBD2	TRBJ2-2	NA
CASSPTSGSSTGELFF	TGTGCCAGCAGCCCAACGAGCGGGAGTAGCACCGGGGAGCTGTTTTTT	TRBV7-3	TRBD2	TRBJ2-2	NA
CASRTTGGVSDEQFF	TGTGCCAGCCGTACCACGGGAGGGGTTAGCGATGAGCAGTTCTTC	TRBV25-1	TRBD2	TRBJ2-1	NA